This is a list of T cell receptor beta chains from one sample in a study of blood T cells in healthy people across ages. A single record per CDR3 protein comes from TCRdb applying MiXCR to the 5' RACE reads. The sample lists about 1.5 million distinct CDR3 sequences; approximately 43% were seen once. What was sequenced was blood. The receptors derive from a woman aged 18 to 35 in good health. Each CDR3 is given with its conserved first and last residue. The D gene is left open where the match is weak. Some rows have no size entry. The others give once, few or many, or a class for an expanded clone.

V gene: TRBV18
clone size: NA
CDR3 length: 17
J gene: TRBJ1-1
D gene: NA
CDR3 DNA: TGTGCCAGCTCACTCCAACACGTTCTTCCCGTTGGCGCTGAAGCTTTCTTT
CDR3 protein: CASSLQHVLPVGAEAFF

V gene: TRBV6-5
clone size: NA
CDR3 length: 16
J gene: TRBJ2-1
D gene: TRBD2
CDR3 DNA: TGTGCCAGCAGTAGCCCCAGAGGGACTAGCCCTAATGAGCAGTTCTTC
CDR3 protein: CASSSPRGTSPNEQFF

V gene: TRBV7-2
clone size: NA
CDR3 length: 14
J gene: TRBJ1-6
D gene: NA
CDR3 DNA: TGTGCCAGCAGCATGGACGGGTATAATTCACCCCTCCACTTT
CDR3 protein: CASSMDGYNSPLHF

V gene: TRBV14
clone size: NA
CDR3 length: 13
J gene: TRBJ2-2
D gene: NA
CDR3 DNA: TGTGCCAGCAGCCAGATTTCTACCGGGGAGCTGTTTTTT
CDR3 protein: CASSQISTGELFF

V gene: TRBV5-5
clone size: few
CDR3 length: 14
J gene: TRBJ2-5
D gene: NA
CDR3 DNA: TGTGCCAGCAGCTTGAAGGGGGTGGAAGAGACCCAGTACTTC
CDR3 protein: CASSLKGVEETQYF

V gene: TRBV3-1
clone size: few
CDR3 length: 16
J gene: TRBJ2-7
D gene: TRBD2
CDR3 DNA: TGTGCCAGCAGAGGACTAGCGGGGAAGGAAGGGTACGAGCAGTACTTC
CDR3 protein: CASRGLAGKEGYEQYF

V gene: TRBV6-5
clone size: NA
CDR3 length: 16
J gene: TRBJ1-2
D gene: TRBD1
CDR3 DNA: TGTGCCAGCAGTCCCCCGGGACAGGGGCGCAGCTATGGCTACACCTTC
CDR3 protein: CASSPPGQGRSYGYTF

V gene: TRBV4-2
clone size: NA
CDR3 length: 14
J gene: TRBJ2-3
D gene: NA
CDR3 DNA: TGTGCCAGCAGCCAAGATCCGCTAGCGGATACGCAGTATTTT
CDR3 protein: CASSQDPLADTQYF

V gene: TRBV15
clone size: NA
CDR3 length: 15
J gene: TRBJ1-2
D gene: NA
CDR3 DNA: TGTGCCACCAGCAGAGATTCCGGAGAGCGGTGGGGCTACACCTTC
CDR3 protein: CATSRDSGERWGYTF

V gene: TRBV9
clone size: few
CDR3 length: 12
J gene: TRBJ1-2
D gene: NA
CDR3 DNA: TGTGCCAGCAGCGGGACGTTGGATGGCTACACCTTC
CDR3 protein: CASSGTLDGYTF

V gene: TRBV7-9
clone size: few
CDR3 length: 17
J gene: TRBJ2-1
D gene: TRBD2
CDR3 DNA: TGTGCCAGCAGCTCCCCTCCTAGCGGGAGGGAGAGCAATGAGCAGTTCTTC
CDR3 protein: CASSSPPSGRESNEQFF

V gene: TRBV29-1
clone size: NA
CDR3 length: 14
J gene: TRBJ2-7
D gene: TRBD2
CDR3 DNA: TGCAGCGACGGACTAGCGGGAGACTACAATGAGCAGTACTTC
CDR3 protein: CSDGLAGDYNEQYF

V gene: TRBV30
clone size: NA
CDR3 length: 12
J gene: TRBJ2-5
D gene: NA
CDR3 DNA: TGTGCCGGGAGTGTAGGGGGAGAGACCCAGTACTTC
CDR3 protein: CAGSVGGETQYF

V gene: TRBV10-2
clone size: few
CDR3 length: 13
J gene: TRBJ1-2
D gene: NA
CDR3 DNA: TGTGCCAGCAGTGAGTCAAACGGAGATGGCTACACCTTC
CDR3 protein: CASSESNGDGYTF

V gene: TRBV4-3
clone size: few
CDR3 length: 16
J gene: TRBJ1-1
D gene: NA
CDR3 DNA: TGCGCCAGCAGCCAAGAAGTGCAGGACAGAGGGACTGAAGCTTTCTTT
CDR3 protein: CASSQEVQDRGTEAFF

V gene: TRBV12-5
clone size: few
CDR3 length: 12
J gene: TRBJ2-2
D gene: NA
CDR3 DNA: TGTGCTAGTGGTCAGAACACCGGGGAGCTGTTTTTT
CDR3 protein: CASGQNTGELFF

V gene: TRBV12-3/TRBV12-4
clone size: NA
CDR3 length: 15
J gene: TRBJ2-3
D gene: TRBD1
CDR3 DNA: TGTACCAGCACCCCCGACAGGGGTAGCACAGATACGCAGTATTTT
CDR3 protein: CTSTPDRGSTDTQYF

V gene: TRBV6-6
clone size: NA
CDR3 length: 16
J gene: TRBJ2-3
D gene: NA
CDR3 DNA: TGTGCCAGCAATGGCGGGGCGTACTACGGCACAGATACGCAGTATTTT
CDR3 protein: CASNGGAYYGTDTQYF

V gene: TRBV20-1
clone size: NA
CDR3 length: 12
J gene: TRBJ2-7
D gene: NA
CDR3 DNA: TGCAGTGCAACGGGGCAGGCCTACGAGCAGTACTTC
CDR3 protein: CSATGQAYEQYF

V gene: TRBV19
clone size: NA
CDR3 length: 13
J gene: TRBJ2-3
D gene: NA
CDR3 DNA: TGTGCCAGTAGTAATGGGTACACAGATACGCAGTATTTT
CDR3 protein: CASSNGYTDTQYF